Following are 7 T cell receptor beta chains from one sample sequenced in a study of blood T cell repertoires in COVID-19. Some clones are missing from TCRdb's copy, which holds only in-frame ones; the method was immunoSEQ multiplex PCR. The sample has 40,000 to 45,000 clones, roughly 89% seen once. Sample: peripheral blood. The receptors were gathered from a man between 60 and 75 years old with active COVID-19.

The chain employs TRBV28 and TRBJ1-5, with a possible D match to TRBD1 (5 bases). The CDR3 is 16 amino acids. Germline lookup yields CDR1 MDHEN and CDR2 SYDVKM. The germline V and J ends were trimmed by 7 bases and 4 bases, with 20 bases remaining between them. For the CDR3, the DNA is TGTGCCAGCACATTCGTGGGGGGGACGGAAAATCAGCCCCAGCATTTT. Amino acids: CASTFVGGTENQPQHF.

The rearrangement links TRBV4-1 to TRBJ1-2; 12 nucleotides line up with TRBD1. Losses at the gene ends were 2 bases for V and 4 bases for J; bases not matched to a gene: 8. The germline gives CDR1 MGHRA, CDR2 YSYEKL. The CDR3 loop spans 17 amino acids. The CDR3 DNA reads as TGCGCCAGCAGCCAACCTCCGGGACAGGGGGCAAGCTATGGCTACACCTTC. Protein product: CASSQPPGQGASYGYTF.

The chain carries TRBV7-2 and TRBJ2-1; possibly TRBD2 for D (6 bases). CDR3 size: 14 residues. The V gene lost 1 base and the J gene lost 4 bases, with 8 bases spanning the gap. CDR1 SGHTA and CDR2 FQGNSA come from the germline V gene. The CDR3 nucleotides are TGTGCCAGCAGCTTAGGGCTAGCGTACAATGAGCAGTTCTTC. Its translation is CASSLGLAYNEQFF.

The rearrangement links TRBV9 to TRBJ1-1; TRBD1 aligns across 8 bases. CDR1 is SGDLS, CDR2 YYNGEE, per germline. The CDR3 contains 14 residues. The J segment lost 1 base and the V segment lost 3 bases, leaving 2 bases of the junction unmatched. DNA for the CDR3: TGTGCCAGCAGCGAAACAGGGGGGAACACTGAAGCTTTCTTT. This codes for CASSETGGNTEAFF.

The J gene is TRBJ2-3, the V gene TRBV18, with 8 bases fitting TRBD2. CDR1 is KGHSH, CDR2 LQKENI, per germline. Unmatched junction bases numbered 14, after V lost 5 bases and J lost 4 bases. This CDR3 region has 17 residues. CDR3 nucleotide sequence: TGTGCCAGCTCAACCAATCCTCGGGAGGGCGAGGCAGATACGCAGTATTTT. This encodes CASSTNPREGEADTQYF.

The chain links TRBV5-5 to TRBJ2-1, with TRBD2 identical over 7 bases. V was clipped by 1 base and J by 0 bases; unmatched bases: 4. Germline V lookup: CDR1 SGHKS, CDR2 YYEKEE (reference sequence). The CDR3 loop spans 16 amino acids. CDR3 nucleotide sequence: TGTGCCAGCAGCTTGAGGGGCGGGAGCTCCTACAATGAGCAGTTCTTC. Protein sequence: CASSLRGGSSYNEQFF. Drawing the rest from reference TRBV5-5 and TRBJ2-1, the complete variable domain is DAGVTQSPTHLIKTRGQQVTLRCSPISGHKSVSWYQQVLGQGPQFIFQYYEKEERGRGNFPDRFSARQFPNYSSELNVNALLLGDSALYLCASSLRGGSSYNEQFFGPGTRLTVL.

The genes are TRBV19 and TRBJ1-6, with 12 bases aligning to TRBD1. Germline V gene sequence: CDR1 LNHDA, CDR2 SQIVND (reference sequence). The CDR3 runs to 16 residues. Trimming removed 3 bases from V and 10 bases from J; junction bases left unmatched: 7. The CDR3 here is CASSIRGTGGVSPLHF. The CDR3 DNA is TGTGCCAGTAGTATCCGGGGGACAGGGGGCGTATCACCCCTCCACTTT.